These 27 T cell receptor beta chains share one sample of origin, sequenced in a study of blood T cell repertoires in COVID-19. Profiling relied on immunoSEQ multiplex PCR, and the TCRdb table lists in-frame clones only, not all of them. The sample contains around 130,000 clones, about 86% of which appear only once. The sequenced sample consisted of PBMCs or T cells enriched from blood (not recorded which). These receptor sequences come from a woman in her forties or fifties who had recovered from COVID-19.

V gene TRBV27 combines with J gene TRBJ1-2; D is perhaps TRBD1 (5 bases). Germline V gives CDR1 MNHEY, CDR2 SMNVEV (reference sequence). This CDR3 contains 18 residues. The V end was cut by 4 bases, the J end by 0 bases, with 21 bases between. CDR3 in DNA: TGTGCCAGCAGTTCCGCCCCCTGGGGGAGGGACTCTAACTATGGCTACACCTTC. This codes for CASSSAPWGRDSNYGYTF.

This chain links TRBV23-1 with TRBJ2-1, with 8 bases fitting TRBD1. TRBV23-1 is an ORF for which the function is uncertain. Trimming cost V 0 bases and J 5 bases; bases outside gene matches: 6. This CDR3 has 16 residues. The CDR3 nucleotides are TGCGCCAGCAGTCAATCCGGCAGGGGGCGGAACAATGAGCAGTTCTTC. The encoded protein is CASSQSGRGRNNEQFF.

V usage is TRBV9 and J usage is TRBJ2-5; 7 nucleotides match TRBD2. CDR1 and CDR2 from the germline V gene are SGDLS and YYNGEE. This CDR3 is 14 amino acids long. Losses at the gene ends were 7 bases for V and 5 bases for J; bases not matched to a gene: 11. The CDR3 region is CASGGGLVGETQYF. The CDR3 nucleotides read TGTGCCAGCGGGGGAGGGCTCGTAGGGGAGACCCAGTACTTC.

V gene TRBV6-5 combines with J gene TRBJ1-1, with D unresolved. The ends were cut back, 0 bases at V and 6 bases at J, with 11 bases in the middle. This CDR3 region has 14 residues. CDR1 is MNHEY, CDR2 SVGAGI, per germline. The CDR3 region is CASSYSRVGAEAFF. The DNA for the CDR3 is TGTGCCAGCAGTTACTCCCGGGTCGGCGCTGAAGCTTTCTTT.

This chain uses TRBV6-2 or TRBV6-3 with TRBJ2-3, with TRBD1 matching over 10 bases. CDR3 length equals 15 residues. Germline V gene sequence: CDR1 MNHEY, CDR2 SVGEGT. Trimming removed 5 bases from V and 2 bases from J; junction bases left unmatched: 4. Written as DNA, the CDR3 is TGTGCCAGCAGTCAGACAGGGGGCTTCACAGATACGCAGTATTTT. This sequence encodes CASSQTGGFTDTQYF.

J is TRBJ2-7 and V is TRBV27; TRBD2 might be the D (5 bases). The ends were cut back, 5 bases at V and 3 bases at J, with 11 bases in the middle. The CDR3 extends over 13 amino acids. Germline values: CDR1 MNHEY, CDR2 SMNVEV (reference sequence). In nucleotides, the CDR3 is TGTGCCAGCAGTCTAGGAGGTTACTACGAGCAGTACTTC. This codes for CASSLGGYYEQYF.

This sequence joins TRBV2 and TRBJ2-5; the match to TRBD2 covers 11 bases. The J segment lost 5 bases and the V segment lost 10 bases, leaving 6 bases of the junction unmatched. The CDR3 extends over 13 amino acids. Germline V lookup: CDR1 SNHLY, CDR2 FYNNEI. CDR3 nucleotide sequence: TGTGCCACCGCCATAGCGGGGGGGGAGACCCAGTACTTC. It specifies CATAIAGGETQYF.

The V and J genes are TRBV7-9 and TRBJ1-2; 7 bases line up with TRBD1. J gave up 4 bases and V 0 bases, and 8 bases lay outside the gene matches. The germline CDR1 and CDR2 sequences are SEHNR and FQNEAQ (reference sequence). CDR3 length equals 16 residues. In DNA form, the CDR3 reads TGTGCCAGCAGCTTAGCACAAGGGACAGACGGCTATGGCTACACCTTC. This gives the protein CASSLAQGTDGYGYTF.

The chain employs TRBV19 and TRBJ1-5, with a tentative D call TRBD1 (5 bases). V dropped 3 bases and J dropped 0 bases, with 15 bases sitting between them. Germline V CDR1 and CDR2: LNHDA, SQIVND (reference sequence). The CDR3 totals 17 residues. The CDR3 sequence: CASSILREVNSNQPQHF. DNA for the CDR3: TGTGCCAGTAGTATCCTCAGGGAGGTGAATAGCAATCAGCCCCAGCATTTT. Variable domain in full (rest from reference TRBV19 and TRBJ1-5): DGGITQSPKYLFRKEGQNVTLSCEQNLNHDAMYWYRQDPGQGLRLIYYSQIVNDFQKGDIAEGYSVSREKKESFPLTVTSAQKNPTAFYLCASSILREVNSNQPQHFGDGTRLSIL.

This clone turned up a few times. This chain joins TRBV7-2 and TRBJ1-1; 7 bases agree with TRBD1. Germline CDR1 SGHTA, CDR2 FQGNSA. CDR3 length equals 16 residues. Trimming cost V 2 bases and J 1 base; bases outside gene matches: 7. Here the CDR3 reads CASSLRQGTGNTEAFF. CDR3 coding DNA: TGTGCCAGCAGCTTACGACAGGGCACGGGGAACACTGAAGCTTTCTTT.

The chain recombines TRBV5-1 with TRBJ1-2; a weak D match, TRBD1 (6 bases). The CDR3 extends over 13 amino acids. CDR1 SGHRS and CDR2 YFSETQ come from the germline V gene. Trimming took 1 base from V and 6 from J, leaving 10 bases between them. Here the CDR3 reads CASSLTGMDGYTF. CDR3 DNA: TGCGCCAGCAGCTTGACAGGGATGGATGGCTACACCTTC. Full variable domain (missing parts from reference TRBV5-1 and TRBJ1-2): KAGVTQTPRYLIKTRGQQVTLSCSPISGHRSVSWYQQTPGQGLQFLFEYFSETQRNKGNFPGRFSGRQFSNSRSEMNVSTLELGDSALYLCASSLTGMDGYTFGSGTRLTVV.

The chain couples TRBV27 to TRBJ1-5; D may be TRBD1 (6 bases). CDR1 and CDR2 (germline): MNHEY, SMNVEV (reference sequence). V lost 2 bases and J 3 bases, leaving 11 bases between the germline ends. The CDR3 length is 15 residues. The CDR3 reads CASSLSGGHNQPQHF. The CDR3 region has the DNA TGTGCCAGCAGTTTAAGCGGGGGCCACAATCAGCCCCAGCATTTT.

The J gene is TRBJ1-3, the V gene TRBV6-5; the D gene is possibly TRBD1 (5 bases). The CDR3 length is 12 residues. The V gene lost 6 bases and the J gene lost 11 bases, with 14 bases spanning the gap. CDR1 and CDR2 (germline): MNHEY, SVGAGI. CDR3: CASSPLGGPIYF. CDR3 bases: TGTGCCAGCAGCCCCCTGGGGGGTCCCATATATTTT.

In this sample, this clone turned up once. This sequence joins TRBV7-9 and TRBJ2-7; D might be TRBD1 (6 bases). The length of the CDR3 is 14 residues. Germline V gene data show CDR1 as SEHNR and CDR2 as FQNEAQ (reference sequence). The V gene lost 0 bases and the J gene lost 6 bases, with 12 bases spanning the gap. CDR3: CASSLALGASEQYF. In DNA form, the CDR3 reads TGTGCCAGCAGCTTAGCCTTGGGGGCCTCCGAGCAGTACTTC. Full variable domain (missing parts from reference TRBV7-9 and TRBJ2-7): DTGVSQNPRHKITKRGQNVTFRCDPISEHNRLYWYRQTLGQGPEFLTYFQNEAQLEKSRLLSDRFSAERPKGSFSTLEIQRTEQGDSAMYLCASSLALGASEQYFGPGTRLTVT.

The chain uses TRBV6-2 or TRBV6-3 and TRBJ1-5, with 9 positions matching TRBD1. This CDR3 is built from 18 residues. Germline V gene sequence: CDR1 MNHEY, CDR2 SVGEGT. Trimming took 6 bases from V and 7 from J; bases not matched to a gene: 19. CDR3 region: CASSRQPITGGTGQPQHF. CDR3 DNA sequence: TGTGCCAGCAGCCGCCAACCGATAACAGGGGGCACGGGGCAGCCCCAGCATTTT.

The V and J genes are TRBV7-8 and TRBJ1-1; D gene uncertain. The CDR3 is 11 residues long. The ends were cut back, 5 bases at V and 12 bases at J, with 13 bases in the middle. Germline V gives CDR1 SGHVS, CDR2 FQNEAQ. CDR3 residues: CASSPGWSTFF. CDR3 DNA: TGTGCCAGCAGCCCGGGTTGGTCAACTTTCTTT.

The chain combines TRBV7-2 with TRBJ2-5; 13 bases align to TRBD2. The CDR3 totals 16 residues. With 4 bases clipped from V and 7 bases from J, the junction kept 9 bases outside the gene matches. Germline CDR1 reads SGHTA; CDR2 reads FQGNSA. CDR3 amino acids: CASSSPGLAGPRTQYF. DNA of the CDR3: TGTGCCAGCAGCTCCCCGGGACTAGCGGGACCCAGGACCCAGTACTTC. Full variable domain (remainder filled in from reference TRBV7-2 and TRBJ2-5): GAGVSQSPSNKVTEKGKDVELRCDPISGHTALYWYRQSLGQGLEFLIYFQGNSAPDKSGLPSDRFSAERTGGSVSTLTIQRTQQEDSAVYLCASSSPGLAGPRTQYFGPGTRLLVL.

This rearrangement joins TRBV14 to TRBJ2-1, with D tentatively TRBD2 (6 bases). Germline V gives CDR1 SGHDN, CDR2 FVKESK. The CDR3 covers 16 residues. V gave up 3 bases and J gave up 0 bases, with 12 bases separating them. In nucleotides, the CDR3 is TGTGCCAGCAGCCATCGGGGGTCCAACTCCTACAATGAGCAGTTCTTC. Encoded protein: CASSHRGSNSYNEQFF.

The chain recombines TRBV7-9 with TRBJ2-1, with TRBD2 matching over 8 bases. The V segment lost 5 bases and the J segment 7 bases; nucleotides outside the gene matches: 13. Germline V gives CDR1 SEHNR, CDR2 FQNEAQ (reference sequence). The CDR3 is 16 amino acids. CDR3 region: CASSIGRGGPGNEQFF. The CDR3 DNA follows: TGTGCCAGCAGCATCGGGAGGGGGGGCCCGGGAAATGAGCAGTTCTTC.

As DNA, the CDR3 is TGTGCCAGCAGCGTAGTAGGGTTAGCGGGGGCCCCCTACGAGCAGTACTTC. It codes for CASSVVGLAGAPYEQYF. The gene calls are TRBV9 and TRBJ2-7, with 9 positions matching TRBD2. Germline values: CDR1 SGDLS, CDR2 YYNGEE. The ends lost 0 bases at V and 2 bases at J; junction bases unmatched: 9. This CDR3 is 17 amino acids long.

This chain's CDR3 is CASGLGALGYTF. The CDR3 region has the DNA TGTGCTAGTGGTTTGGGAGCTCTTGGCTACACCTTC. V and J are TRBV12-5 and TRBJ1-2; no clear D gene. The CDR3 runs 12 residues. V was clipped by 1 base and J by 7 bases, with 7 bases between them. CDR1 is LGHNT and CDR2 is FRNRAP in the germline V gene.

This clone was counted only a few times. V usage is TRBV14 and J usage is TRBJ2-7; the D is unclear. The V end lost 4 bases, the J end lost 0 bases, and 10 bases lay between the germline ends. The CDR3 totals 14 residues. Germline V gene data show CDR1 as SGHDN and CDR2 as FVKESK. CDR3 nucleotide sequence: TGTGCCAGCAGCCCACTTCAGGCCTCCTACGAGCAGTACTTC. Translating it yields CASSPLQASYEQYF.

The J gene is TRBJ2-5, the V gene TRBV6-5; 7 bases map to TRBD2. The length of the CDR3 is 14 residues. Germline trimming cut 5 bases from V and 5 bases from J; bases unmatched to any gene: 8. CDR1 is MNHEY and CDR2 is SVGAGI in the germline V gene. CDR3 DNA: TGTGCCAGCAGTACCCGGGGTAGCGGGGAGACCCAGTACTTC. Protein: CASSTRGSGETQYF.

J is TRBJ2-6 and V is TRBV4-3; 7 bases agree with TRBD2. The ends lost 1 base at V and 0 bases at J; junction bases unmatched: 6. Per the germline V gene, CDR1 is LGHNA and CDR2 is YSLEER. The length of the CDR3 is 18 residues. The CDR3 DNA reads as TGCGCCAGCAGCCAAGCTCGGGGGGAAGACTCTGGGGCCAACGTCCTGACTTTC. This codes for CASSQARGEDSGANVLTF.

This chain links TRBV7-9 with TRBJ2-3; no clear D gene. Per the germline V gene, CDR1 is SEHNR and CDR2 is FQNEAQ (reference sequence). The V end was cut by 1 base, the J end by 6 bases, with 8 bases between. The CDR3 consists of 13 residues. The CDR3 DNA reads TGTGCCAGCAGCTTAGTCGACGGGGATACGCAGTATTTT. This gives the protein CASSLVDGDTQYF.

This clone turned up a few times. The chain has TRBV6-5 and TRBJ1-6; 9 positions match TRBD1. The CDR3 covers 15 residues. Trimming cost V 2 bases and J 8 bases; bases outside gene matches: 4. CDR1 MNHEY and CDR2 SVGAGI come from the germline V gene. CDR3 protein: CASSYGDRVDSPLHF. The DNA of the CDR3 is TGTGCCAGCAGTTACGGGGACAGGGTCGATTCACCCCTCCACTTT.

This clone occurred a few times. This chain links TRBV12-5 with TRBJ1-1; possibly TRBD1 for D (6 bases). V lost 10 bases and J 3 bases, leaving 12 bases between the germline ends. CDR1 is LGHNT and CDR2 is FRNRAP in the germline V gene. The CDR3 contains 12 residues. The CDR3, as DNA: TGTGCTACTCGAGAGGGGGACACTGAAGCTTTCTTT. Its translation is CATREGDTEAFF.